This T cell receptor (beta chain) was captured in a study of long-term antiretroviral therapy in people with HIV. The assay used was immunoSEQ (version v3.0), run at survey level. A per-sample goal of about 40,000-55,000 T-cell genomes was targeted by sequencing. Some clones are missing from TCRdb's copy, which holds only in-frame ones; the method was immunoSEQ multiplex PCR. There are roughly 16,000 clones in the sample; 75% to 85% occur only once, and about 21% lies in the top ten. Regarding this clone: Antigen unknown.

Germline lookup yields CDR1 GTSNPN and CDR2 SVGIG (reference sequence). This CDR3 spans 14 amino acids. Trimming left V 4 bases short and J 3 bases short, with 14 bases between. Study-level points and caveats: HIV repertoires had narrower CDR3 length ranges than controls.

V is TRBV30 and J is TRBJ2-3; D possibly matches TRBD1 or TRBD2 (6 bases each). The material sequenced was unsorted PBMCs, taken 2.1 years after starting antiretroviral therapy. The clonotype originates from a man aged 35 to 55 with HIV. The CDR3: CAWKGGVITDTQYF. CDR3 coding DNA: TGTGCCTGGAAGGGGGGAGTAATAACAGATACGCAGTATTTT.